This passage covers 18 T cell receptor beta chains from one sample sequenced in a study of neurological immune-mediated disorders. As to time point: longitudinal time-point 2. TCRdb re-analysed the 5' RACE reads in MiXCR, keeping a single row per CDR3 protein. The data hold approximately 30,000 distinct CDR3 sequences, with roughly an eighth observed a single time. Material for sequencing was PBMCs. The receptors stem from a woman in her thirties or forties in good health.

This clonotype was observed many times. The V call is TRBV5-1, the J call TRBJ2-3, with TRBD1 identical over 10 bases. The germline V gene encodes CDR1 SGHRS and CDR2 YFSETQ. This CDR3 contains 15 residues. V shed 4 bases, J shed 1 base, and the junction held 3 bases outside the gene matches. The CDR3 sequence: CASSLGTGGTDTQYF. CDR3 in DNA: TGCGCCAGCAGCCTGGGGACAGGGGGCACAGATACGCAGTATTTT.

This clonotype was recorded many times. The chain employs TRBV5-1 and TRBJ2-7, with 8 bases aligning to TRBD1. CDR1 and CDR2 from the germline V gene are SGHRS and YFSETQ. V dropped 4 bases and J dropped 7; count of bases not matched to a gene: 7. The CDR3 covers 13 residues. CDR3 in DNA: TGCGCCAGCAGCGTTGACAGGGGCGGAGAGCAGTACTTC. Translated, it gives CASSVDRGGEQYF.

This clonotype was seen at least ten times. J is TRBJ2-7 and V is TRBV6-2 or TRBV6-3; D may be TRBD1 (6 bases). CDR1 is MNHEY, CDR2 SVGEGT, per germline. V dropped 3 bases and J dropped 4 bases, with 19 bases sitting between them. CDR3 length equals 16 residues. The CDR3 loop reads CASSYQGQPRLYEQYF. The CDR3 DNA sequence: TGTGCCAGCAGTTATCAAGGACAGCCCAGATTATACGAGCAGTACTTC.

Within the sample, this clonotype is medium-sized (0.01 to 0.1%). The chain has TRBV16 and TRBJ1-2; D perhaps matches TRBD1 (5 bases). This CDR3 contains 12 residues. Germline lookup yields CDR1 KGHSY and CDR2 FQNENV. The V end was cut by 5 bases, the J end by 4 bases, with 8 bases between. Here the CDR3 reads CASSTTGYGYTF. The CDR3 nucleotides read TGTGCCAGCAGCACCACAGGCTATGGCTACACCTTC.

At least ten counts were recorded for this clonotype. V is TRBV20-1 and J is TRBJ2-7; no clear D gene. V lost 3 bases, J lost 3 bases, and 12 bases lay in between. This CDR3 contains 13 residues. Germline CDR1 and CDR2: DFQATT and SNEGSKA (reference sequence). DNA for the CDR3: TGCAGTGCTAGGGGTCGAGACCTCTACGAGCAGTACTTC. This codes for CSARGRDLYEQYF.

CDR3 region: CSAPSRKDYNEQFF. CDR3 DNA: TGCAGTGCCCCTAGCCGGAAGGACTACAATGAGCAGTTCTTC. V usage is TRBV20-1 and J usage is TRBJ2-1, with a weak D call TRBD2 (5 bases). The germline gives CDR1 DFQATT, CDR2 SNEGSKA (reference sequence). There are 14 residues in the CDR3. The germline V and J ends were trimmed by 6 bases and 3 bases, with 15 bases remaining between them.

This clonotype was recorded a few times. The V gene is TRBV10-3, the J gene TRBJ2-3; D perhaps matches TRBD1 (5 bases). V lost 4 bases to trimming and J lost 2 bases, with 10 bases between them. This CDR3 is built from 14 residues. The germline V gene encodes CDR1 ENHRY and CDR2 SYGVKD. The CDR3 sequence is CAISGSTDTDTQYF. As DNA, the CDR3 is TGTGCCATCAGTGGGTCGACAGACACAGATACGCAGTATTTT.

This clonotype was recorded many times. This chain links TRBV20-1 with TRBJ2-5, with 13 bases that match TRBD2. This CDR3 spans 14 amino acids. The V and J ends lost 5 bases and 5 bases, in that order; junction bases with no gene match: 5. CDR1 and CDR2 from the germline V gene are DFQATT and SNEGSKA (reference sequence). The CDR3 sequence: CSAPLAGGPETQYF. Written as DNA, the CDR3 is TGCAGTGCTCCACTAGCGGGAGGGCCGGAGACCCAGTACTTC.

In this sample, this clonotype turned up many times. This rearrangement joins TRBV7-9 to TRBJ1-1; TRBD1 might be the D (6 bases). V dropped 7 bases and J dropped 1 base, with 19 bases sitting between them. CDR1 and CDR2 (germline): SEHNR, FQNEAQ (reference sequence). This CDR3 has 16 residues. Here the CDR3 reads CASTRGRGSANTEAFF. CDR3 sequence (DNA): TGTGCCAGCACCAGGGGAAGGGGAAGCGCGAACACTGAAGCTTTCTTT.

Ten or more counts support this clonotype. This chain connects TRBV12-3 or TRBV12-4 to TRBJ2-3; no clear D. V shed 0 bases and J shed 2 bases, with 9 bases lying between them. This CDR3 has 15 amino acids. DNA of the CDR3: TGTGCCAGCAGTTTAGCCCCACCACCCACAGATACGCAGTATTTT. Protein product: CASSLAPPPTDTQYF.

This clonotype was observed many times. The chain employs TRBV29-1 and TRBJ2-7; D is uncertain. V lost 4 bases and J 4 bases, leaving 8 bases between the germline ends. Germline CDR1 reads SQVTM; CDR2 reads ANQGSEA. There are 11 residues in the CDR3. This CDR3 is CSVGGPYEQYF. CDR3 nucleotides: TGCAGCGTTGGAGGCCCGTACGAGCAGTACTTC.

Ten or more counts support this clonotype. The chain couples TRBV12-3 or TRBV12-4 to TRBJ1-5; D not resolved. The CDR3 has 13 amino acids. V was shortened by 2 bases and J by 5 bases, with 7 bases between the two germline ends. The CDR3 DNA follows: TGTGCCAGCAGTTTATATGGGGATCAGCCCCAGCATTTT. It codes for CASSLYGDQPQHF.

By sample fraction, this clonotype is medium-sized. The rearrangement joins TRBV7-2 to TRBJ2-5; 11 bases agree with TRBD2. The CDR3 is 16 residues long. Germline loops: CDR1 SGHTA, CDR2 FQGNSA. The V segment lost 5 bases and the J segment 4 bases; nucleotides outside the gene matches: 9. CDR3 sequence (DNA): TGTGCCAGCAGCGACCGTAGCGGGAGGGCCAGAGAGACCCAGTACTTC. It yields the protein CASSDRSGRARETQYF. Using reference TRBV7-2 and TRBJ2-5 for the parts outside the CDR3, the full variable domain is GAGVSQSPSNKVTEKGKDVELRCDPISGHTALYWYRQSLGQGLEFLIYFQGNSAPDKSGLPSDRFSAERTGGSVSTLTIQRTQQEDSAVYLCASSDRSGRARETQYFGPGTRLLVL.

This clonotype occurred many times. The V gene is TRBV5-1, the J gene TRBJ2-5; the D call may be TRBD1 or TRBD2 (5 bases each). Per the germline V gene, CDR1 is SGHRS and CDR2 is YFSETQ. The CDR3 runs to 14 residues. The V end lost 2 bases, the J end lost 3 bases, and 11 bases lay between the germline ends. The CDR3 here is CASSFPGTEETQYF. The CDR3 DNA follows: TGCGCCAGCAGCTTCCCCGGGACCGAAGAGACCCAGTACTTC. The full variable domain, its missing parts supplied by reference TRBV5-1 and TRBJ2-5, is KAGVTQTPRYLIKTRGQQVTLSCSPISGHRSVSWYQQTPGQGLQFLFEYFSETQRNKGNFPGRFSGRQFSNSRSEMNVSTLELGDSALYLCASSFPGTEETQYFGPGTRLLVL.

This clonotype showed up many times. V and J are TRBV5-5 and TRBJ2-1; 10 bases are shared with TRBD1. V dropped 4 bases and J dropped 4; count of bases not matched to a gene: 5. CDR1 is SGHKS, CDR2 YYEKEE, per germline (reference sequence). The CDR3 is 15 amino acids. The DNA for the CDR3 is TGTGCCAGCAGCGCCGGGACAGGGGTTTACAATGAGCAGTTCTTC. Its protein is CASSAGTGVYNEQFF. Filled out from reference TRBV5-5 and TRBJ2-1, the complete variable domain reads DAGVTQSPTHLIKTRGQQVTLRCSPISGHKSVSWYQQVLGQGPQFIFQYYEKEERGRGNFPDRFSARQFPNYSSELNVNALLLGDSALYLCASSAGTGVYNEQFFGPGTRLTVL.

The chain joins TRBV6-2 or TRBV6-3 to TRBJ1-5; 7 bases match TRBD1. Germline V CDR1 and CDR2: MNHEY, SVGEGT. The CDR3 length is 13 residues. V was pared by 5 bases and J by 5 bases, with 3 bases of the junction left unmatched. DNA for the CDR3: TGTGCCAGCAGTCTGACAGGGCATCAGCCCCAGCATTTT. It is translated as CASSLTGHQPQHF.

This clonotype was counted many times. The chain's CDR3 is CASSGPVNEKLFF. Written as DNA, the CDR3 is TGTGCCAGCAGCGGACCGGTTAATGAAAAACTGTTTTTT. The chain recombines TRBV12-3 or TRBV12-4 with TRBJ1-4; D call uncertain. The CDR3 loop spans 13 amino acids. V dropped 6 bases and J dropped 4 bases, with 9 bases sitting between them.

This clonotype appeared many times. The CDR3: CASIQDSQNTEAFF. CDR3 nucleotide sequence: TGTGCCAGCATCCAGGACAGTCAGAACACTGAAGCTTTCTTT. V gene TRBV27 combines with J gene TRBJ1-1; D is possibly TRBD1 (6 bases). This CDR3 region has 14 residues. Germline values: CDR1 MNHEY, CDR2 SMNVEV (reference sequence). V was shortened by 7 bases and J by 1 base, with 13 bases between the two germline ends.